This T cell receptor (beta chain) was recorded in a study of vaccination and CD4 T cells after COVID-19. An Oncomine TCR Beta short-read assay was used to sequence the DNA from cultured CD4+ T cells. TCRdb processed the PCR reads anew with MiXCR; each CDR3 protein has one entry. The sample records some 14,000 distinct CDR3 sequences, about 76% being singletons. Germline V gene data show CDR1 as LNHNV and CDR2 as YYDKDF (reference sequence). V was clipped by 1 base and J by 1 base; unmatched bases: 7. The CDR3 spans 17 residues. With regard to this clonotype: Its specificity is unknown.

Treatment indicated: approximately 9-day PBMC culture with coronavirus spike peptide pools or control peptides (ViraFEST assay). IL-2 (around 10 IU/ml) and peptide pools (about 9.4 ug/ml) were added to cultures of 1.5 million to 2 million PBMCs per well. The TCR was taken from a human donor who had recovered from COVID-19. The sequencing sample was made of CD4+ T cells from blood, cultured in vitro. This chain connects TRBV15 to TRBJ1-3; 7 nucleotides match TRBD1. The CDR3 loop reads CATSRGQDRYSGNTIYF. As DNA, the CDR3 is TGTGCCACCAGCAGAGGCCAGGACAGGTATTCTGGAAACACCATATATTTT.